This TCR beta chain was identified in a study of CXCR3-negative and CXCR3-positive naive CD8 T cells. Study-level points and caveats: Against CXCR3-negative naive cells, CXCR3-positive naive cells showed more hydrophobic TRB CDR3s.

UMI-labeled 5' RACE TRB cDNA libraries were prepared from the cells. After re-calling the 5' RACE reads, TCRdb lists one entry per CDR3 protein, DNA absent. The table for this sample gives 100,000 to 150,000 distinct CDR3 sequences. Germline V lookup: CDR1 SGHRS, CDR2 YFSETQ. This CDR3 region has 15 residues. Triplicate sorts, around 310,000 cells apiece, were made for each CD8+ T cell subset. About this clonotype: Its antigen remains unknown.

Sequenced sample: naive CXCR3- CD8+ T cells from blood. The subset is: CD45RO-CCR7+CD27+CD95- naive CD8+ T cells lacking CXCR3 (TNR3-). The chain combines TRBV5-1 with TRBJ2-7; TCRdb names TRBD2, which stays unverified in the absence of DNA. The origin of this receptor is a human donor in good health. Some clones in this sample may be carry-over from other donors' samples. Here the CDR3 reads CASSLELAGPYEQYF.